One and the same sample provided the 31 T cell receptor beta chains below, sequenced in a study of T cells expressing NK-cell markers. TCRdb re-called the 5' RACE reads; one entry per CDR3 protein, DNA not given. The sample totals 150,000 to 180,000 distinct CDR3 sequences. The sequencing input was blood T cells: a sorted CD56 or NKG2C T cell subset, CD4+ or CD8+ T cells, or bulk PBMC T cells (not recorded which). The receptors were gathered from a woman aged 50 to 60 in good health.

The chain links TRBV13 to TRBJ2-5; TCRdb lists TRBD1, though no DNA is available to test this call. The CDR3 runs to 17 residues. From germline, CDR1 is PRHDT and CDR2 FYEKMQ (reference sequence). CDR3 sequence: CASSSNGGGGREETQYF.

The CDR3 reads CASSIQKNTEAFF. The chain is built from TRBV27 and TRBJ1-1. The CDR3 covers 13 residues. Per germline, CDR1 MNHEY and CDR2 SMNVEV (reference sequence).

The rearrangement links TRBV4-1 to TRBJ1-3; without DNA, the TCRdb call of TRBD1 cannot be checked. Germline lookup yields CDR1 MGHRA and CDR2 YSYEKL. The length of the CDR3 is 15 residues. The CDR3 region is CASSQQGGTGNTIYF.

V is TRBV7-9 and J is TRBJ2-7; the D gene TCRdb calls, TRBD1, cannot be checked with no DNA. The CDR3 has 15 residues. Per germline, CDR1 SEHNR and CDR2 FQNEAQ (reference sequence). CDR3 in amino acids: CASSSTGGIAYEQYF.

The V and J genes are TRBV9 and TRBJ2-2; as DNA is missing, the TRBD2 call by TCRdb cannot be tested. Germline values: CDR1 SGDLS, CDR2 YYNGEE. The CDR3 extends over 14 amino acids. CDR3 amino acids: CASSVGGGTGELFF.

This chain uses TRBV2 with TRBJ1-3. In germline, CDR1 is SNHLY, CDR2 FYNNEI. The CDR3 is 15 amino acids. CDR3 amino acids: CASKEGPSSGNTIYF.

The rearrangement links TRBV2 to TRBJ1-5; without DNA, the TCRdb call of TRBD1 cannot be checked. The CDR3 consists of 14 residues. The germline CDR1 and CDR2 sequences are SNHLY and FYNNEI. The CDR3 region is CASRGDYSNQPQHF.

The rearrangement joins TRBV30 to TRBJ2-1; the D call of TRBD1 rests on TCRdb alone, since no DNA is present to check it. CDR3 length: 13 residues. Germline CDR1 is GTSNPN and CDR2 is SVGIG (reference sequence). The chain's CDR3 is CAWSVRTGNEQFF.

The chain links TRBV7-2 to TRBJ1-5. The CDR3 spans 17 residues. The germline V gene has CDR1 SGHTA and CDR2 FQGNSA. CDR3: CASSLGLSEYSNQPQHF. The variable domain in full, completed from reference TRBV7-2 and TRBJ1-5, reads GAGVSQSPSNKVTEKGKDVELRCDPISGHTALYWYRQSLGQGLEFLIYFQGNSAPDKSGLPSDRFSAERTGGSVSTLTIQRTQQEDSAVYLCASSLGLSEYSNQPQHFGDGTRLSIL.

This chain's CDR3 is CASSLGTSGDLEFF. The rearrangement links TRBV3-1 to TRBJ2-1; TCRdb's D call of TRBD2 is untestable without DNA. Per the germline V gene, CDR1 is LGHDT and CDR2 is YNNKEL (reference sequence). This CDR3 contains 14 residues.

J is TRBJ1-1 and V is TRBV6-4. CDR1 is MRHNA and CDR2 is SNTAGT in the germline V gene. The CDR3 loop spans 13 amino acids. The CDR3 sequence is CASKETENTEAFF.

The J gene is TRBJ1-1, the V gene TRBV4-1; no DNA is available, so the TRBD1 call from TCRdb remains unchecked. This CDR3 has 14 amino acids. CDR1 and CDR2 (germline): MGHRA, YSYEKL. This CDR3 reads CASSVLPGVSEAFF.

Here the CDR3 reads CASGLLSLGTSGINEQFF. The V call is TRBV12-5, the J call TRBJ2-1; TCRdb returns TRBD2, unconfirmable since there is no DNA. Looked up from germline, CDR1 is LGHNT and CDR2 is FRNRAP. The CDR3 consists of 18 residues. Full variable domain (missing parts from reference TRBV12-5 and TRBJ2-1): DARVTQTPRHKVTEMGQEVTMRCQPILGHNTVFWYRQTMMQGLELLAYFRNRAPLDDSGMPKDRFSAEMPDATLATLKIQPSEPRDSAVYFCASGLLSLGTSGINEQFFGPGTRLTVL.

CDR3 loop: CASSLLPGEQFF. This chain joins TRBV12-3 or TRBV12-4 and TRBJ2-1; without DNA, the TCRdb call of TRBD1 cannot be checked. CDR3 length equals 12 residues.

The chain employs TRBV24-1 and TRBJ1-1. The CDR3 consists of 13 residues. Germline lookup yields CDR1 KGHDR and CDR2 SFDVKD. CDR3: CATSDLGGTEAFF.

This chain connects TRBV12-3 or TRBV12-4 to TRBJ1-1; TCRdb's D gene call, TRBD1, goes unchecked for lack of DNA. This CDR3 region has 14 residues. CDR3: CASSLKMGGTEAFF.

The V gene is TRBV25-1, the J gene TRBJ2-2. The CDR3 consists of 12 residues. The V gene's germline CDR1 is MGHDK and CDR2 SYGVNS. This chain's CDR3 is CASSGIAGELFF. The variable domain in full, completed from reference TRBV25-1 and TRBJ2-2, reads EADIYQTPRYLVIGTGKKITLECSQTMGHDKMYWYQQDPGMELHLIHYSYGVNSTEKGDLSSESTVSRIRTEHFPLTLESARPSHTSQYLCASSGIAGELFFGEGSRLTVL.

The chain couples TRBV25-1 to TRBJ2-5. This CDR3 has 11 residues. Germline CDR1 and CDR2: MGHDK and SYGVNS. This CDR3 is CASSAIGTQYF.

The rearrangement joins TRBV5-1 to TRBJ2-5. This CDR3 is 15 amino acids long. Germline values: CDR1 SGHRS, CDR2 YFSETQ. The CDR3 spells CASSLGDGTQETQYF.

The chain recombines TRBV2 with TRBJ2-1; TCRdb picks TRBD2, but there is no DNA to check that call. This CDR3 is 14 amino acids long. Germline loops: CDR1 SNHLY, CDR2 FYNNEI. The CDR3 protein is CARQGLAGGGEQFF.

This sequence joins TRBV9 and TRBJ2-2; TCRdb's D call of TRBD1 is untestable without DNA. Germline V CDR1 and CDR2: SGDLS, YYNGEE. The CDR3 consists of 17 residues. CDR3 loop: CASSARTGRGSTGELFF.

The rearrangement joins TRBV12-3 or TRBV12-4 to TRBJ2-7; lacking DNA, the TRBD2 call made by TCRdb goes unchecked. The CDR3 sequence is 15 residues long. The chain's CDR3 is CASSWYLAGAYEQYF.

The CDR3 protein is CASSPPSVLDTDTQYF. J is TRBJ2-3 and V is TRBV4-1. The CDR3 length is 16 residues. Germline-derived CDR1 and CDR2 are MGHRA and YSYEKL.

This sequence joins TRBV23-1 and TRBJ2-1; TCRdb lists TRBD2, though no DNA is available to test this call. TRBV23-1 is treated as an ORF (open reading frame) with a function not yet certain. CDR3 size: 17 residues. CDR3: CASSQSRGLAINNEQFF.

CDR3: CASSLGGMVRGYTF. V is TRBV5-1 and J is TRBJ1-2. CDR3 length: 14 residues. Germline CDR1 SGHRS, CDR2 YFSETQ.

The rearrangement uses TRBV7-3 and TRBJ2-7. This CDR3 comprises 14 residues. Germline CDR1 reads SGHTA; CDR2 reads FQGTGA. CDR3 region: CASSLMGSSYEQYF.

The chain uses TRBV27 and TRBJ1-2; lacking DNA, the TRBD1 call made by TCRdb goes unchecked. This CDR3 has 12 amino acids. CDR1 MNHEY and CDR2 SMNVEV come from the germline V gene (reference sequence). CDR3 region: CASSSTGDGYTF.

The chain links TRBV3-1 to TRBJ2-7; TCRdb lists TRBD2, though no DNA is available to test this call. This CDR3 has 18 residues. Germline assignment: CDR1 LGHDT and CDR2 YNNKEL (reference sequence). Here the CDR3 reads CASSQGTSGRLPSYEQYF.

This chain uses TRBV10-1 with TRBJ2-6. The CDR3 has 19 amino acids. Looked up from germline, CDR1 is WNHNN and CDR2 is SYGVQD (reference sequence). The CDR3 region is CASSEGVGDDSSGANVLTF.

The chain employs TRBV12-3 or TRBV12-4 and TRBJ2-3; TCRdb reports TRBD1, a call that lacks DNA to check it against. This CDR3 region has 15 residues. The CDR3 region is CASSFSGTGTDTQYF.

This chain links TRBV6-5 with TRBJ2-7; as DNA is missing, the TRBD2 call by TCRdb cannot be tested. CDR3 length: 15 residues. The germline gives CDR1 MNHEY, CDR2 SVGAGI. The CDR3 sequence is CASSLGLAGVNEQYF.